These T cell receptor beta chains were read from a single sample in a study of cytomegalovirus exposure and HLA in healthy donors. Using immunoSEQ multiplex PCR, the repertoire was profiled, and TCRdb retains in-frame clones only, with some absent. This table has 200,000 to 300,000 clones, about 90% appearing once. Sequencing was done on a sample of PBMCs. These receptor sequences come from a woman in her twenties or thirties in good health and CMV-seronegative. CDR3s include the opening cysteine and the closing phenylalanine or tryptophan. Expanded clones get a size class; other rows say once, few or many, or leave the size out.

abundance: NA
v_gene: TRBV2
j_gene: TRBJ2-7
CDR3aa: CASSERGQREGAF

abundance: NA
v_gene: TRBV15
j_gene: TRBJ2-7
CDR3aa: CATRPYSGNFYEQYF

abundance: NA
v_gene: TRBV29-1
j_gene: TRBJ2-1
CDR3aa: CSDHINNEQFF

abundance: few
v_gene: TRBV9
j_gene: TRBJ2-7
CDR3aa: CASSVNSGATYEQYF

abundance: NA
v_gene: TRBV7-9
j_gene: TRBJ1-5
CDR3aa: CASSRTDQPQHF

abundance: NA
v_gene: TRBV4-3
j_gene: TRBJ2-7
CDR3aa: CASSQEIRYEQYF

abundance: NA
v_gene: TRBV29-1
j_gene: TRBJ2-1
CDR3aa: CSAPLPGTYNEQFF

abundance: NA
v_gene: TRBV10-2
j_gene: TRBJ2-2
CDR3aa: CASSEGPINTGELFF

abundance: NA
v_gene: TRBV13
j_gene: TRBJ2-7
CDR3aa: CASSLGGRVHEQYF

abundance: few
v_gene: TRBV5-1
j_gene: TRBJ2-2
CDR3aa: CASSLETGNTGELFF

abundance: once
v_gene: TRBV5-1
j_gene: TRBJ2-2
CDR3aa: CASSLGNPVDRDTGELFF

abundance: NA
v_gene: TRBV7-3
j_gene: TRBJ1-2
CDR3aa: CASSLGPREASNYGYTF

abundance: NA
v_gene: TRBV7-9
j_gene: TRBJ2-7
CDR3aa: CASSLIAREQYF

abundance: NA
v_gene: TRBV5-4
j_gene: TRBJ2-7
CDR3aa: CASSLGSGEQYF

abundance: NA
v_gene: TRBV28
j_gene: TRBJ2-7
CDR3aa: CASSPGRRGNEQYF

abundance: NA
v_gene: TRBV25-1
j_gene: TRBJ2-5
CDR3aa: CATNDRYQETQYF

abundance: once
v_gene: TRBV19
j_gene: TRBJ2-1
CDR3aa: CASSLVLAGTYNEQFF

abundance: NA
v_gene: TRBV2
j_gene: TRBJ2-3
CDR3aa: CASSTLTGITTDTQYF

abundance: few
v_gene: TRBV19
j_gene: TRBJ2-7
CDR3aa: CASSIAQQGTTYEQYF

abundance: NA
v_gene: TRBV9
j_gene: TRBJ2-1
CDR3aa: CASSVTAGAAYNEQFF

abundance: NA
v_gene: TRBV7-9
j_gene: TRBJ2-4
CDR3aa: CASSPGELAKNIQYF

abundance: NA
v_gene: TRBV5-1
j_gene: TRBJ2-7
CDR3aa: CASSFIAGGAEQYF

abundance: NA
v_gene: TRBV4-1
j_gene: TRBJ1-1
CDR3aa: CASSQDVTAGYRNTEAFF

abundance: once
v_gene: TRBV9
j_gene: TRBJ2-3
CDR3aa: CASSVRSPSTDTQYF

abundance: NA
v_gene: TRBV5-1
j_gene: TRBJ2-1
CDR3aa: CASNRQGPSRYNEQFF

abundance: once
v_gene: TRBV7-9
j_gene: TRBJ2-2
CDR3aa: CASSPHTSTGELFF

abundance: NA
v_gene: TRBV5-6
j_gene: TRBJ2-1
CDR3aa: CASSLGLASNEQFF

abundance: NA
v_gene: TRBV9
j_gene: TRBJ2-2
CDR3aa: CASSVPGTSGDTGELFF

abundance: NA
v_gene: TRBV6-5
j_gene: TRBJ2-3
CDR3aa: CASSYFIGNTRDTQYF

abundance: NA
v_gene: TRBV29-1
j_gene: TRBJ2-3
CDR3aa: CSVVLSGSTDTQYF

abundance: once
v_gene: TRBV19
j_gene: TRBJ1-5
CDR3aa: CASSISSYSNQPQHF

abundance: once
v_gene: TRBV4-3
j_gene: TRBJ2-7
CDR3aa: CASSQAPGGSYEQYF

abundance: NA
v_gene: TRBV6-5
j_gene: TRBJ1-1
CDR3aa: CASIILLAFF

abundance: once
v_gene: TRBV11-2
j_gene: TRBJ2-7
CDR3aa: CASSQTGLEILYEQYF

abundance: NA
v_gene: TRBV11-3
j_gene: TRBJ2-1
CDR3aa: CASSPGTSGSNEQFF

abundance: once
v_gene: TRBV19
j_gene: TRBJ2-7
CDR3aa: CASSIGSGSTTEQYF

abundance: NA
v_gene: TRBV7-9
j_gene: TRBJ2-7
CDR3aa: CASSRGGDYEQYF

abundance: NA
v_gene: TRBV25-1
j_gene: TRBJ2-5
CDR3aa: CASSESGRARETQYF

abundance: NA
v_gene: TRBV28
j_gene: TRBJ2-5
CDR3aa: CASSPTNQETQYF

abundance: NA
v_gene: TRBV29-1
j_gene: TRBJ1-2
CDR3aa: CSVERGFGYTF